This entry lists 15 T cell receptor beta chains sequenced from one sample in a study of blood T cell repertoires in COVID-19. Profiling relied on immunoSEQ multiplex PCR, and the TCRdb table lists in-frame clones only, not all of them. This table has about 97,000 clones, 87% appearing once. Specimen: peripheral blood. The receptor set was obtained from a human donor in a cohort sampled during active COVID-19.

The chain recombines TRBV10-3 with TRBJ2-7; possible D gene TRBD2, 5 bases. V gave up 4 bases and J gave up 6 bases, with 13 bases separating them. The CDR3 consists of 13 residues. The germline gives CDR1 ENHRY, CDR2 SYGVKD. CDR3 nucleotides: TGTGCCATCAGTGTCGGAGGTCTGGGCGAGCAGTACTTC. Its protein product is CAISVGGLGEQYF.

The chain is built from TRBV5-1 and TRBJ2-5; D is undetermined. The CDR3 has 15 residues. CDR1 and CDR2 (germline): SGHRS, YFSETQ. V gave up 1 base and J gave up 1 base, with 11 bases separating them. The DNA of the CDR3 is TGCGCCAGCAGCTTGCCAACAAAACCCCAAGAGACCCAGTACTTC. Translated: CASSLPTKPQETQYF.

The chain combines TRBV5-1 with TRBJ1-2, with D unclear. V dropped 9 bases and J dropped 8 bases, with 20 bases sitting between them. The CDR3 is made up of 13 amino acids. Germline CDR1 SGHRS, CDR2 YFSETQ. CDR3 DNA sequence: TGCGCCACTAATGAAGGCGGAGCTAAAGGCTACACCTTC. Its protein product is CATNEGGAKGYTF.

The chain employs TRBV29-1 and TRBJ1-1, with D hard to call. V was trimmed by 1 base and J by 4 bases, leaving 10 bases between them. The CDR3 covers 13 residues. Looked up from germline, CDR1 is SQVTM and CDR2 is ANQGSEA. CDR3 in amino acids: CSVEGLRVTEAFF. The CDR3 DNA reads TGCAGCGTTGAAGGCCTGAGAGTCACTGAAGCTTTCTTT.

There are a few counts of this clone. This rearrangement joins TRBV3-1 (or the pseudogene TRBV3-2) to TRBJ2-1, with D perhaps matching TRBD2 (6 bases). This CDR3 is 15 amino acids long. V was clipped by 1 base and J by 6 bases, with 13 bases between them. Germline-derived CDR1 and CDR2 are LGHDT and YNNKEL (reference sequence). In nucleotides, the CDR3 is TGTGCCAGCAGCCAAGTTTGGGGGGATATCAATGAGCAGTTCTTC. This encodes CASSQVWGDINEQFF.

This chain connects TRBV5-1 to TRBJ2-7, with 9 bases lining up with TRBD1. Germline V gene sequence: CDR1 SGHRS, CDR2 YFSETQ. The CDR3 has 16 residues. J gave up 3 bases and V 3 bases, and 10 bases lay outside the gene matches. The CDR3 sequence: CASSSATGTGIYEQYF. In nucleotides, the CDR3 is TGCGCCAGCAGCTCGGCTACCGGGACAGGGATCTACGAGCAGTACTTC.

The chain combines TRBV4-1 with TRBJ2-7; D perhaps matches TRBD1 (5 bases). The germline gives CDR1 MGHRA, CDR2 YSYEKL. The CDR3 runs 16 residues. V shed 0 bases and J shed 0 bases, with 12 bases lying between them. For the CDR3, the DNA is TGCGCCAGCAGCCAAGATAGTAGGGGCTCCTCCTACGAGCAGTACTTC. It yields the protein CASSQDSRGSSYEQYF.

The sample holds one count of this clone. The chain links TRBV7-2 to TRBJ1-1; 9 nucleotides agree with TRBD1. After removal of 5 bases from V and 4 bases from J, the junction contained 11 bases not matched to a gene. The CDR3 has 16 residues. Germline V gene lookup returns CDR1 SGHTA and CDR2 FQGNSA. The CDR3 coding sequence is TGTGCCAGCAGCCCAGGGACAGGGCTACCCCCCACTGAAGCTTTCTTT. Its protein product is CASSPGTGLPPTEAFF.

The chain links TRBV4-1 to TRBJ2-7, with 10 bases lining up with TRBD2. The CDR3 has 15 amino acids. After removal of 2 bases from V and 6 bases from J, the junction contained 7 bases not matched to a gene. Germline V gene data show CDR1 as MGHRA and CDR2 as YSYEKL. The CDR3 DNA follows: TGCGCCAGCAGCCAACACAAGCGGGAGGGGATCGAGCAGTACTTC. Translation gives CASSQHKREGIEQYF.

This clone came up once. V usage is TRBV2 and J usage is TRBJ2-7; TRBD1 aligns across 8 bases. Germline trimming cut 7 bases from V and 0 bases from J; bases unmatched to any gene: 8. The germline V gene encodes CDR1 SNHLY and CDR2 FYNNEI. This CDR3 spans 15 amino acids. The CDR3 is CASKIRDRSSYEQYF. CDR3 in DNA: TGTGCCAGCAAAATCCGGGACAGGAGCTCCTACGAGCAGTACTTC.

The table lists this clone with a few counts. This chain links TRBV6-1 with TRBJ2-2; 10 nucleotides line up with TRBD1. Germline trimming cut 3 bases from V and 5 bases from J; bases unmatched to any gene: 6. Germline values: CDR1 MNHNS, CDR2 SASEGT. This CDR3 region has 16 residues. The CDR3 DNA reads TGTGCCAGCAGTGACCAACCGGGACAGGGGACCGGGGAGCTGTTTTTT. Its protein product is CASSDQPGQGTGELFF.

The chain carries TRBV19 and TRBJ2-1, with a possible D match to TRBD2 (6 bases). This CDR3 is 15 amino acids long. With 6 bases removed from V and 0 bases from J, the gap between germline ends came to 12 bases. Per the germline V gene, CDR1 is LNHDA and CDR2 is SQIVND (reference sequence). The CDR3 here is CASRTRGSSYNEQFF. The CDR3 nucleotides are TGTGCCAGTAGAACCCGGGGGAGCTCCTACAATGAGCAGTTCTTC.

The chain links TRBV28 to TRBJ1-2; TRBD1 matches 8 bases. CDR3 length equals 15 residues. Germline loops: CDR1 MDHEN, CDR2 SYDVKM. The J segment lost 3 bases and the V segment lost 7 bases, leaving 10 bases of the junction unmatched. The CDR3 protein is CASTNQGAQDYGYTF. In nucleotides, the CDR3 is TGTGCCAGCACTAACCAGGGGGCGCAGGACTATGGCTACACCTTC.

This clone was seen just once. The chain combines TRBV24-1 with TRBJ2-1, with TRBD1 identical over 7 bases. This CDR3 has 14 residues. J was trimmed by 6 bases and V by 5 bases; bases with no gene match: 6. Looked up from germline, CDR1 is KGHDR and CDR2 is SFDVKD. The CDR3 loop reads CATSATGSVNEQFF. CDR3 nucleotides: TGTGCCACCAGTGCGACAGGGTCGGTCAATGAGCAGTTCTTC.

The chain carries TRBV6-2 or TRBV6-3 and TRBJ2-1; TRBD2 is a possible D gene (6 bases). There are 14 residues in the CDR3. Germline values: CDR1 MNHEY, CDR2 SVGEGT. Trimming cost V 4 bases and J 7 bases, with 14 bases left between them. Here the CDR3 reads CASSLGTLRNEQFF. The CDR3 DNA reads as TGTGCCAGCAGTTTGGGGACTCTGAGGAATGAGCAGTTCTTC.